This T cell receptor (beta chain) derives from a study of blood T cell repertoires in COVID-19. The wider study: Acute-phase and convalescent COVID-19 samples originated in the United States, Italy and Spain. The cDNA or gDNA used as material had been derived from T cells, B-cell-depleted T cells, or PBMCs.

Germline V gives CDR1 WNHNN, CDR2 SYGVQD (reference sequence). The ends lost 10 bases at V and 5 bases at J; junction bases unmatched: 5. The CDR3 is 13 residues long. Some clones are missing from TCRdb's copy, which holds only in-frame ones; the method was immunoSEQ multiplex PCR. The sample consists of about 120,000 clones, 65% to 85% of them appearing once. The rearrangement uses TRBV10-1 and TRBJ1-4, with 9 bases matching TRBD1. Material for sequencing was peripheral blood. This TCR was recovered from a man between 65 and 85 years old with acute or convalescent COVID-19. CDR3 residues: CATPDRGNEKLFF. For the CDR3, the DNA is TGCGCCACCCCGGACAGGGGAAATGAAAAACTGTTTTTT.